This is a list of T cell receptor beta chains from one sample in a study of response to subunit inactivated influenza vaccine. Each CDR3 protein gets one entry after TCRdb re-called the RT-PCR reads with MiXCR. The sample yields about 170,000 distinct CDR3 sequences, about 12% seen once. These data were also reused for a study on T cells expressing NK-cell markers.

The sequenced sample was CD8+ T cells sorted from PBMCs, obtained about 13 days after vaccination. The receptors stem from a man over 45 who received an inactivated influenza vaccine. Both conserved end residues are part of each CDR3. D genes are given only for firm matches. Clone size is stated in some rows and not others, as once, few, many or a class when expanded.

clone_size,d_call,v_call,j_call,cdr3_nt,cdr3_aa
-,-,TRBV4-2,TRBJ2-7,TGTGCCAGCAGCCAAGAAATAAGCGTCTCCTACGAGCAGTACTTC,CASSQEISVSYEQYF
-,-,TRBV10-2,TRBJ1-1,TGCGCCAGCAGTGTCGGGGACACCTCTGAAGCTTTCTTT,CASSVGDTSEAFF
few,TRBD2,TRBV7-6,TRBJ2-1,TGTGCCAGCAGCCCAACGGGGGGATGGGGCAATGAGCAGTTCTTC,CASSPTGGWGNEQFF
many,-,TRBV15,TRBJ2-2,TGTGCCACCAGCAGAGATCAGTTAGTACCCGGGGAGCTGTTTTTT,CATSRDQLVPGELFF
few,-,TRBV5-1,TRBJ1-2,TGCGCCAGCAGCTTGGAAACCCCACAAGGAGCGCCTAACTATGGCTACACCTTC,CASSLETPQGAPNYGYTF
-,TRBD2,TRBV5-1,TRBJ2-7,TGCGCCAGCAGCCCGACCGGGACTAGTTACGAGCAGTACTTC,CASSPTGTSYEQYF
-,-,TRBV5-6,TRBJ1-6,TGTGCCAGCAGCTTCGTCAGGGGAGGTTGGAATTCACCCCTCCACTTT,CASSFVRGGWNSPLHF
-,TRBD2,TRBV11-2,TRBJ2-7,TGTGCCAGCAGCTCTAGCGGGGGGGCCTTTTACGAGCAGTACTTC,CASSSSGGAFYEQYF
few,TRBD2,TRBV4-3,TRBJ2-3,TGCGCCAGCAGCCAGGGGACTAGCGGTCCGGGGGATACGCAGTATTTT,CASSQGTSGPGDTQYF
-,-,TRBV7-9,TRBJ2-3,TGTGCCAGCAGCCTCCTCTCGGGGGATACGCAGTATTTT,CASSLLSGDTQYF
-,TRBD2,TRBV6-2/TRBV6-3,TRBJ2-1,TGTGCCAGCAGCGACTTAAAGCGGGAGGACAGCAATGAGCAGTTCTTC,CASSDLKREDSNEQFF
many,-,TRBV3-1,TRBJ2-7,TGTGCCAGCAGCATTAGAGTGGGACATTACGAGCAGTACTTC,CASSIRVGHYEQYF
few,-,TRBV7-9,TRBJ2-2,TGTGCCAGCAGCTCAGGTCCCCGGGAGCTGTTTTTT,CASSSGPRELFF
few,TRBD2,TRBV11-2,TRBJ2-1,TGTGCCAGCAGCTTAGTAGCGGCCCTGGCGGGGGGGTTTAATGAGCAGTTCTTC,CASSLVAALAGGFNEQFF
-,TRBD1,TRBV2,TRBJ2-1,TGTGCCAGCAGTGACAATCTAGCCTTTCAGGGGGTTTACAACAATGAGCAGTTCTTC,CASSDNLAFQGVYNNEQFF
few,-,TRBV7-9,TRBJ2-1,TGTGCCAGCAGCCCCCAACGCGGCAATGAGCAGTTCTTC,CASSPQRGNEQFF
-,-,TRBV4-3,TRBJ1-4,TGCGCCAGCAGCCAAGATCGGGTTGAAAAACTGTTTTTT,CASSQDRVEKLFF
many,TRBD2,TRBV2,TRBJ2-2,TGTGCCAGCAGCCCGGGACTAGCGGGCCCTGACACCGGGGAGCTGTTTTTT,CASSPGLAGPDTGELFF
many,-,TRBV29-1,TRBJ2-3,TGCAGCGTTGAACCCACCAACAGGACAAGCACAGATACGCAGTATTTT,CSVEPTNRTSTDTQYF
few,-,TRBV29-1,TRBJ1-5,TGCAGCGTTGAAGATTCTGGCCGAGGACAGCCCCAGCATTTT,CSVEDSGRGQPQHF
few,-,TRBV12-3/TRBV12-4,TRBJ2-7,TGTGCCAGCGCCTCATCGGCGATTTTCTACGAGCAGTACTTC,CASASSAIFYEQYF
-,TRBD2,TRBV9,TRBJ2-7,TGTGCCAGCAGCGTAGGGCTAGCGGGAGACCTCTACGAGCAGTACTTC,CASSVGLAGDLYEQYF
few,-,TRBV11-1,TRBJ2-5,TGTGCCAGCAGCTTAGTGGTAGAAGAAGAGACCCAGTACTTC,CASSLVVEEETQYF
-,TRBD1,TRBV20-1,TRBJ1-3,TGCAGTGCTAGCGGACAGGGCGTATCTGGAAACACCATATATTTT,CSASGQGVSGNTIYF
many,TRBD1,TRBV7-6,TRBJ2-5,TGTGCCAGCAGCTTTACAGGGGTCCAAGAGACCCAGTACTTC,CASSFTGVQETQYF
-,-,TRBV4-3,TRBJ2-2,TGCGCCAGCAGCCAAGATCGGGTGGCTAGCGTTGAGGGGGAGCTGTTTTTT,CASSQDRVASVEGELFF
-,-,TRBV7-9,TRBJ2-7,TGTGCCAGCAGCTTAGTCGTAGGGGGCGAGCAGTACTTC,CASSLVVGGEQYF
few,-,TRBV7-8,TRBJ2-7,TGTGCCAGCAGCTTATATCCGGGGTCCTACGAGCAGTACTTC,CASSLYPGSYEQYF
many,TRBD2,TRBV7-3,TRBJ2-1,TGTGCCAGCAGCTCGGTTAGCGGGAGCGGAAATGAGCAGTTCTTC,CASSSVSGSGNEQFF
many,-,TRBV3-1,TRBJ1-2,TGTGCCAGCAGCCAAGATCGGGGTAAAACCCCCACCTTC,CASSQDRGKTPTF
few,-,TRBV20-1,TRBJ2-3,TGCAGTGCTAGCCAAGGGTTTACAGATACGCAGTATTTT,CSASQGFTDTQYF
-,-,TRBV27,TRBJ1-2,TGTGCCAGCAGTTTAAACAGGGATCCGGCTGGCTACACCTTC,CASSLNRDPAGYTF
few,-,TRBV6-5,TRBJ1-2,TGTGCCAGCAGTTATACCTCTAACTATGGCTACACCTTC,CASSYTSNYGYTF
-,TRBD2,TRBV28,TRBJ2-3,TGTGCCAGCGGTTTGGGCGGGAGAGTAGGAGATACGCAGTATTTT,CASGLGGRVGDTQYF
-,TRBD2,TRBV5-1,TRBJ2-1,TGCGCCAGCAGCTTGGGTGGGACTAGCCACTACAATGAGCAGTTCTTC,CASSLGGTSHYNEQFF
-,-,TRBV12-3/TRBV12-4,TRBJ1-5,TGTGCCAGCAGCTCCGGGACACTCCCTTTGGCCCAGCATTTT,CASSSGTLPLAQHF
few,-,TRBV4-2,TRBJ2-1,TGTGCCAGCAGCCAAGATCGGTTCTTCCCTGAGCAGTTCTTC,CASSQDRFFPEQFF
-,-,TRBV25-1,TRBJ2-5,TGTGCCGGGTTTTTAGGTCAGGGTCAAGAGACCCAGTACTTC,CAGFLGQGQETQYF
few,-,TRBV4-3,TRBJ2-1,TGCGCCAGCAGCCGCGGGACCGTCCGAAATACGGATGAGCAGTTCTTC,CASSRGTVRNTDEQFF
few,TRBD1,TRBV2,TRBJ2-1,TGTGCCAGCAGGACGGGACAGGGCCGTTACAATGAGCAGTTCTTC,CASRTGQGRYNEQFF
many,-,TRBV14,TRBJ2-7,TGTGCCAGCAGCCCGGGGCACGAGCAGTACTTC,CASSPGHEQYF
few,-,TRBV12-3/TRBV12-4,TRBJ2-1,TGTGCCAGCCGGACTGGTTTTGGCTCCTACAATGAGCAGTTCTTC,CASRTGFGSYNEQFF
few,-,TRBV20-1,TRBJ2-1,TGCAGTGCTAGAGACCGGGCGGCTTCCCCCAATGAGCAGTTCTTC,CSARDRAASPNEQFF
few,-,TRBV28,TRBJ2-1,TGTGCCAGCAGTTTAGGGCAGACTCCATACAATGAGCAGTTCTTC,CASSLGQTPYNEQFF
few,TRBD2,TRBV11-2,TRBJ2-7,TGTGCCAGCAGCCCCGGAGCGGGGCCCGGAAGCGAGCAGTACTTC,CASSPGAGPGSEQYF
-,TRBD2,TRBV6-1,TRBJ2-3,TGTGCCAGCAGCGTAGCGGGGGGGGGGGATACGCAGTATTTT,CASSVAGGGDTQYF
many,-,TRBV29-1,TRBJ2-1,TGCAGCGTTGCGGTAGGGATTGAGCAGTTCTTC,CSVAVGIEQFF
-,-,TRBV20-1,TRBJ1-1,TGCAGTGGCCGTGACGAAGGGGGGAGCACTGAAGCTTTCTTT,CSGRDEGGSTEAFF